A selection of T cell receptor beta chains follows, all from one sample in a study of OX40 agonist ivuxolimab in advanced cancers. Sequencing used immunoSEQ multiplex PCR; TCRdb keeps in-frame clones, though not all of them. The table includes more than 15,000 clones, around three quarters detected once. The input for sequencing was CD4+ or CD8+ T cells sorted from blood, taken in a trial of the OX40 agonist ivuxolimab. Source of these receptors: an adult with an advanced solid tumor such as melanoma, head and neck, liver or kidney cancer. CDR3s include the opening cysteine and the closing phenylalanine or tryptophan. D genes are given only for firm matches. Clone size is given for some rows only: seen once, a few or many times, or a class if the clone is expanded.

.	.	TRBV29-1	TRBJ2-7	TGCAGCTTCCAACTCCAGGGTTACGAGCAGTACTTC	CSFQLQGYEQYF
once	.	TRBV6-1	TRBJ1-1	TGTGCCAGCAGTGAAGCAGGAGGCTGGGGCACTGAAGCTTTCTTT	CASSEAGGWGTEAFF
once	TRBD2	TRBV4-2	TRBJ2-3	TGTGCCAGCAGCCAAGGGACTAGCGGGGGAGCAGATACGCAGTATTTT	CASSQGTSGGADTQYF
.	.	TRBV19	TRBJ2-1	TGTGCCAGTAGCCAAGTGGGTCCCTACAATGAGCAGTTCTTC	CASSQVGPYNEQFF
.	.	TRBV6-5	TRBJ1-2	TGTGCCAGCAGTTACTCCGGCTATGGCTACACCTTC	CASSYSGYGYTF
medium-sized	TRBD2	TRBV7-3	TRBJ2-1	TGTGCCAGCAGCGCGAGGTCCGGGGGACTAGCAGACAATGAGCAGTTCTTC	CASSARSGGLADNEQFF
.	.	TRBV4-1	TRBJ2-1	TGCGCCAGCAGCCAACCCGGGAGTAAACACAATGAGCAGTTCTTC	CASSQPGSKHNEQFF
.	.	TRBV5-5	TRBJ2-7	TGTGCCAGCAGTCCCGATGACAGTAGATTTACGATGGAGCAGTACTTC	CASSPDDSRFTMEQYF
.	.	TRBV5-4	TRBJ1-2	TGTGCCAGCAGCTCCCTAGGTGCAGGGGTGCCCGTTGGGGGCTACACCTTC	CASSSLGAGVPVGGYTF
once	TRBD1	TRBV11-2	TRBJ1-1	TGTGCCAGCAGCTTAGGCGGACAGGGGGAAGCTTTCTTT	CASSLGGQGEAFF
.	.	TRBV28	TRBJ2-2	TGTGCCAGCACAAGGACGGGAGCCACCGGGGAGCTGTTTTTT	CASTRTGATGELFF
once	TRBD1	TRBV19	TRBJ2-3	TGTGCCAGTAACCCGGACAGGGTAAGCACAGATACGCAGTATTTT	CASNPDRVSTDTQYF
.	.	TRBV5-6	TRBJ2-1	TGTGCCAGCAGCTCCGATAGTGAAGGCTCCAATGAGCAGTTCTTC	CASSSDSEGSNEQFF
medium-sized	.	TRBV27	TRBJ1-4	TGTGCCAGCAGTTTTTCCGCAGCAACTAATGAAAAACTGTTTTTT	CASSFSAATNEKLFF
few	.	TRBV5-5	TRBJ2-7	TGTGCCAGCAGTTACGGTAGCTCCTACGAGCAGTACTTC	CASSYGSSYEQYF
.	.	TRBV21-1	TRBJ2-7	TGTGCCAGCAGCCCCCCGAGGGGCTACGAGCAGTACTTC	CASSPPRGYEQYF
.	.	TRBV9	TRBJ2-1	TGTGCCAGCAGCGTAGCCGGGGGCTCCTACAATGAGCAGTTCTTC	CASSVAGGSYNEQFF
.	TRBD2	TRBV6-5	TRBJ2-1	TGTGCCAGCAGTTTGTATGGGCGGAGCGGGAGATATGAGCAGTTCTTC	CASSLYGRSGRYEQFF
.	.	TRBV11-2	TRBJ2-3	TGTGCCAGCAGCTTAGATCGGGTAGGGGGGGCGGATACGCAGTATTTT	CASSLDRVGGADTQYF